The source of this T cell receptor (beta chain) is a study of CD8+CD57+ T cells in acquired aplastic anemia. Study at large: Across the sorted CD4+ and CD8+ cells, DNA amounts averaged roughly 3 ug. Study-level results: Around 30 sequences, all CD8+ CDR3, were shared between patients and controls.

Details on this clonotype: The antigen remains undetermined.

Profiling that covered TCR beta VDJ and CDR3 relied on genomic DNA as its template. TCRdb fed the reads into MiXCR, producing one record per CDR3 protein. The table has about 220,000 distinct CDR3 sequences, 34% seen once. The CDR3 spans 14 residues. CDR1 GTSNPN and CDR2 SVGIG come from the germline V gene (reference sequence). V lost 4 bases and J lost 0, with 10 bases in between. The source material was sorted CD4+, CD8+, or CD8+CD57+ T cells (not recorded which) from PBMCs. The receptor was derived from a human donor in good health, serving as a control. This chain joins TRBV30 and TRBJ1-3, with a possible D match to TRBD1 (5 bases). The CDR3 sequence is CAWNRDGSGNTIYF. Written as DNA, the CDR3 is TGTGCCTGGAACCGGGACGGCTCTGGAAACACCATATATTTT.